Listed below are T cell receptor beta chains from one sample, sequenced in a study of radiotherapy plus CTLA-4 blockade in lung cancer. Clones were read by immunoSEQ multiplex PCR, and TCRdb kept only the in-frame ones, dropping some. The sample carries over 100,000 clones, approximately 77% recorded once. The specimen was peripheral blood, collected from a patient treated with radiotherapy plus ipilimumab. All receptors come from a human donor with non-small cell lung cancer that progressed on radiotherapy plus ipilimumab. Some clones in this sample may be carry-over from other donors' samples. The CDR3 runs from the conserved cysteine through the conserved F or W. Fields, in order: J gene, D gene, V gene, clone size, CDR3 DNA, CDR3 protein. D genes are given only for firm matches. Size values are once, few and many counts, or a class for expanded clones, and some rows have none.

J: TRBJ2-1
D: TRBD1
V: TRBV7-2
size: -
DNA: TGTGCCAGCAGCTTAGGACAGGGTTTCTACAATGAGCAGTTCTTC
CDR3: CASSLGQGFYNEQFF

J: TRBJ2-7
D: TRBD1
V: TRBV6-4
size: -
DNA: TGTGCCAGCAGCCGACCGGGACAGGGGGCGCGGGAGCAGTACTTC
CDR3: CASSRPGQGAREQYF

J: TRBJ1-2
D: TRBD1
V: TRBV7-9
size: -
DNA: TGTGCCAGCAGCTTCCCTCTGGGGAGGGGGCAGGGAGTGAACTATGGCTACACCTTC
CDR3: CASSFPLGRGQGVNYGYTF

J: TRBJ1-1
D: -
V: TRBV15
size: -
DNA: TGTGCCACCAGCAGAGATAAGTGGCCTGAAGCTTTCTTT
CDR3: CATSRDKWPEAFF

J: TRBJ2-1
D: TRBD1
V: TRBV4-3
size: -
DNA: TGCGCCAGCAGCCAAGATCCACAGGGGGCGTCCTACAATGAGCAGTTCTTC
CDR3: CASSQDPQGASYNEQFF

J: TRBJ1-2
D: -
V: TRBV2
size: -
DNA: TGTGCCAGCAGTTCCGAGACAGCTCACTTC
CDR3: CASSSETAHF

J: TRBJ2-3
D: TRBD2
V: TRBV6-5
size: -
DNA: TGTGCCAGCAGTTCCCTAGCGGGGATAAGCACAGATACGCAGTATTTT
CDR3: CASSSLAGISTDTQYF

J: TRBJ1-1
D: -
V: TRBV12-5
size: -
DNA: TGTGCTAGTAAAATTCCCATGAACACTGAAGCTTTCTTT
CDR3: CASKIPMNTEAFF

J: TRBJ1-1
D: -
V: TRBV14
size: few
DNA: TGTGCCAGCAGCCCACATCTTACAGGGTTGATGAACACTGAAGCTTTCTTT
CDR3: CASSPHLTGLMNTEAFF

J: TRBJ2-3
D: -
V: TRBV4-2
size: -
DNA: TGTGCCAGCAGATCGGGACACAGCACAGATACGCAGTATTTT
CDR3: CASRSGHSTDTQYF

J: TRBJ2-4
D: TRBD1
V: TRBV4-1
size: -
DNA: TGCGCCAGCAGCCAAGTCGCAGGGGGCTCGGGGCTAGCCAAAAACATTCAGTACTTC
CDR3: CASSQVAGGSGLAKNIQYF

J: TRBJ1-6
D: TRBD1
V: TRBV11-2
size: -
DNA: TGTGCCAGCAGCTCCCCACCCGGGACAGGTCATTCACCCCTCCACTTT
CDR3: CASSSPPGTGHSPLHF

J: TRBJ2-7
D: -
V: TRBV7-3
size: -
DNA: TGTGCCAGCAGCAATTTATACAGGGACTCCTACGAGCAGTACTTC
CDR3: CASSNLYRDSYEQYF

J: TRBJ2-3
D: -
V: TRBV5-4
size: -
DNA: TGTGCCAGCAGCTTGGCCGGCAGGGGTACAGATACGCAGTATTTT
CDR3: CASSLAGRGTDTQYF

J: TRBJ1-1
D: -
V: TRBV7-2
size: -
DNA: TGTGCCAGCAGCCTCCAGGGCGGCACTGAAGCTTTCTTT
CDR3: CASSLQGGTEAFF

J: TRBJ1-3
D: -
V: TRBV28
size: few
DNA: TGTGCCAGCGGGACGGCCTCTGGAAACACCATATATTTT
CDR3: CASGTASGNTIYF

J: TRBJ1-6
D: -
V: TRBV18
size: -
DNA: TGTGCCAGCTCACCAGGGACGGATAATTCACCCCTCCACTTT
CDR3: CASSPGTDNSPLHF

J: TRBJ1-2
D: -
V: TRBV11-2
size: -
DNA: TGTGCCAGCAAATCGCCAAACTATGGCTACACCTTC
CDR3: CASKSPNYGYTF

J: TRBJ2-1
D: TRBD1
V: TRBV4-3
size: once
DNA: TGCGCCAGCAGCCAATTACCGGGACAGGGGGCCAAGCAGTTCTTC
CDR3: CASSQLPGQGAKQFF

J: TRBJ1-6
D: TRBD1
V: TRBV12-5
size: -
DNA: TGTGCTAGTGGACATCCTCCGGGACAGGGGAATTCACCCCTCCACTTT
CDR3: CASGHPPGQGNSPLHF

J: TRBJ1-4
D: -
V: TRBV28
size: -
DNA: TGTGCCAGCAGTGGGGACGGACAGAATGAAAAACTGTTTTTT
CDR3: CASSGDGQNEKLFF

J: TRBJ2-1
D: TRBD2
V: TRBV19
size: few
DNA: TGTGCCAGTAATGTTGTAGCGGGGGGGCCGAATGAGCAGTTCTTC
CDR3: CASNVVAGGPNEQFF

J: TRBJ1-2
D: -
V: TRBV5-6
size: -
DNA: TGTGCCAGCAGCTTTTCAGATGAGTATGGCTACACCTTC
CDR3: CASSFSDEYGYTF

J: TRBJ1-4
D: -
V: TRBV4-3
size: -
DNA: TGCGCCAGCAGCCAGGGATACAGGGCCACTAATGAAAAACTGTTTTTT
CDR3: CASSQGYRATNEKLFF

J: TRBJ2-3
D: TRBD2
V: TRBV11-2
size: -
DNA: TGTGCCAGCAGCTTATTTCTAGCGGGGGTGTTGGATACGCAGTATTTT
CDR3: CASSLFLAGVLDTQYF

J: TRBJ2-2
D: -
V: TRBV7-3
size: -
DNA: TGTGCCACTGCCGAGGGGTCGAACACCGGGGAGCTGTTTTTT
CDR3: CATAEGSNTGELFF

J: TRBJ2-6
D: -
V: TRBV7-9
size: once
DNA: TGTGCCATGCCTTCGTATGCTGGGGCCAACGTCCTGACTTTC
CDR3: CAMPSYAGANVLTF

J: TRBJ2-1
D: -
V: TRBV7-2
size: -
DNA: TGTGCCAGCAGCACCATGTCGGGGCTCATTTACAATGAGCAGTTCTTC
CDR3: CASSTMSGLIYNEQFF

J: TRBJ2-7
D: TRBD1
V: TRBV2
size: -
DNA: TGTGCCAGCAGAGAGGACAGGGGGCAGGAAGAGCAGTACTTC
CDR3: CASREDRGQEEQYF

J: TRBJ1-2
D: -
V: TRBV19
size: -
DNA: TGTGCCAGTGGGAGTCCTAACTATGGCTACACCTTC
CDR3: CASGSPNYGYTF

J: TRBJ2-3
D: -
V: TRBV7-3
size: -
DNA: TGTGCCAGCAGCTTAGCGGGGAGCACAGATACGCAGTATTTT
CDR3: CASSLAGSTDTQYF

J: TRBJ1-4
D: -
V: TRBV29-1
size: -
DNA: TGCAGCGTTGCTCCGGCAGGGACTAATGAAAAACTGTTTTTT
CDR3: CSVAPAGTNEKLFF

J: TRBJ2-1
D: TRBD2
V: TRBV6-5
size: -
DNA: TGTGCCAGCAGTTACCTATCGGGGGGAGGGTACAATGAGCAGTTCTTC
CDR3: CASSYLSGGGYNEQFF

J: TRBJ2-7
D: -
V: TRBV9
size: -
DNA: TGTGCCAGCAGCGTAGCGGGCTCCGAGCAGTACTTC
CDR3: CASSVAGSEQYF

J: TRBJ2-7
D: TRBD1
V: TRBV14
size: -
DNA: TGTGCCAGCACGAGGACAGGGGGCGAGCAGTACTTC
CDR3: CASTRTGGEQYF

J: TRBJ2-5
D: -
V: TRBV6-1
size: -
DNA: TGTGCCTTCAGAGTGGCAGGGCAAGAGACCCAGTACTTC
CDR3: CAFRVAGQETQYF

J: TRBJ2-7
D: -
V: TRBV7-2
size: -
DNA: TGTGCCAGCAGCCCGTGGACTCCCCCCGAGCAGTACTTC
CDR3: CASSPWTPPEQYF

J: TRBJ2-3
D: -
V: TRBV7-9
size: -
DNA: TGTGCCAGCAGCCCTGATTTCTGGGCGACTTCCACAGATACGCAGTATTTT
CDR3: CASSPDFWATSTDTQYF

J: TRBJ1-4
D: -
V: TRBV6-1
size: -
DNA: TGTGCCAGCAGTTCACAGGTTGCAACTAATGAAAAACTGTTTTTT
CDR3: CASSSQVATNEKLFF

J: TRBJ1-1
D: -
V: TRBV5-5
size: -
DNA: TGTGCCAGCAGCTCCGCCGGGAGCGGGGACACTGAAGCTTTCTTT
CDR3: CASSSAGSGDTEAFF

J: TRBJ1-5
D: -
V: TRBV4-1
size: -
DNA: TGCGCCAGCAGCCACGTTGGAGTTAGGGCAGGGCAGCCCCAGCATTTT
CDR3: CASSHVGVRAGQPQHF

J: TRBJ1-1
D: -
V: TRBV28
size: -
DNA: TGTGCCAGCAGTTATCAGGCAAGAATCCCTGAAGCTTTCTTT
CDR3: CASSYQARIPEAFF

J: TRBJ2-3
D: TRBD1
V: TRBV27
size: -
DNA: TGTGCCAGCAGACCGGACAGGGGGCGAGATACGCAGTATTTT
CDR3: CASRPDRGRDTQYF

J: TRBJ2-5
D: TRBD1
V: TRBV5-5
size: -
DNA: TGTGCCAGCAGCTCCTACCCCACCGGGACAGACCAAGAGACCCAGTACTTC
CDR3: CASSSYPTGTDQETQYF

J: TRBJ1-3
D: -
V: TRBV13
size: once
DNA: TGTGCCAGCAGCTTGGGTGCAGGGATTGGAAACACCATATATTTT
CDR3: CASSLGAGIGNTIYF